This TCR beta chain was obtained from a study of blood T cell repertoires in COVID-19. Study context: Material from acute and convalescent COVID-19 was sourced from the United States, Italy and Spain. Sources were T cells, B-cell-depleted T cells, or PBMCs; the material itself was cDNA or gDNA.

Original processing notes: Amplification of reference gene primers was used by the study to estimate nucleated cell counts. The repertoire was sequenced with immunoSEQ multiplex PCR; TCRdb's copy has only in-frame clones and lacks some. The V and J calls and clone size come from that table; D and trimming were worked out from the DNA. The sample carries some 150,000 clones, about 87% recorded once. This CDR3 has 15 residues. V shed 4 bases and J shed 2 bases, with 13 bases lying between them. Germline-derived CDR1 and CDR2 are SGHDN and FVKESK. Material: peripheral blood. The TCR comes from a woman aged 55-69 years who had recovered from COVID-19. The rearrangement joins TRBV14 to TRBJ2-3, with no clear D. The CDR3 nucleotides are TGTGCCAGCAGCCGAAGAGTGGGCAACACAGATACGCAGTATTTT. It specifies CASSRRVGNTDTQYF. The full variable domain, rest sourced from reference TRBV14 and TRBJ2-3, is EAGVTQFPSHSVIEKGQTVTLRCDPISGHDNLYWYRRVMGKEIKFLLHFVKESKQDESGMPNNRFLAERTGGTYSTLKVQPAELEDSGVYFCASSRRVGNTDTQYFGPGTRLTVL.